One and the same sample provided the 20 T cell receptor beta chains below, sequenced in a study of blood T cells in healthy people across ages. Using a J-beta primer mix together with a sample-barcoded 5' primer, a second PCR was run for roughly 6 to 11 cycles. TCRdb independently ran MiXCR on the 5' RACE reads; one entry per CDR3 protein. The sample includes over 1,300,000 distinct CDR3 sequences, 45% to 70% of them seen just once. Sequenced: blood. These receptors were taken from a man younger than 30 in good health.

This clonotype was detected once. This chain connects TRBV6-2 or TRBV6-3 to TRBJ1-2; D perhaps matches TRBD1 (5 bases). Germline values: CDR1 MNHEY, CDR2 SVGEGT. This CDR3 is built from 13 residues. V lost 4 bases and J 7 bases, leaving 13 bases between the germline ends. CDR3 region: CASSFRSGRGYTF. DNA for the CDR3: TGTGCCAGCAGTTTTCGCTCAGGGCGTGGCTACACCTTC.

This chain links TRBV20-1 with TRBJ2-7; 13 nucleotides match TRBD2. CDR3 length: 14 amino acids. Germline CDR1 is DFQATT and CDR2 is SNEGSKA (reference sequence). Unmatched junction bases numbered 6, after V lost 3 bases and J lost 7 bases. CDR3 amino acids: CSASQGLAGVEQYF. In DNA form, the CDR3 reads TGCAGTGCTAGTCAAGGACTAGCGGGAGTTGAGCAGTACTTC.

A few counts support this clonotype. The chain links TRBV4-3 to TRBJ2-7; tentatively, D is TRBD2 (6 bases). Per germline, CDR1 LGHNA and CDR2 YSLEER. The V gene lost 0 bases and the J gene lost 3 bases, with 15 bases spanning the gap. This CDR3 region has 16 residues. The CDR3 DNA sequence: TGCGCCAGCAGCCAAGATGGAGAGGGAGGATTCTACGAGCAGTACTTC. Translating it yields CASSQDGEGGFYEQYF.

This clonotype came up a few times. The CDR3 is CASSQDWAGAGSPLHF. CDR3 nucleotides: TGCGCCAGCAGCCAAGATTGGGCGGGGGCTGGCTCACCCCTCCACTTT. The chain is built from TRBV4-3 and TRBJ1-6; a weak D match, TRBD1 (6 bases). The CDR3 length is 16 residues. Germline V CDR1 and CDR2: LGHNA, YSLEER. Trimming removed 0 bases from V and 10 bases from J, with 16 bases in between.

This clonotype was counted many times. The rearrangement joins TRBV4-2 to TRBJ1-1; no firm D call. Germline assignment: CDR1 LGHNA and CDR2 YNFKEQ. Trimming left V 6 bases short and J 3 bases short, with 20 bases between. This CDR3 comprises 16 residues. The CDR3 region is CASSRIERREDTEAFF. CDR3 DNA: TGTGCCAGCAGTCGGATCGAGCGAAGGGAGGACACTGAAGCTTTCTTT.

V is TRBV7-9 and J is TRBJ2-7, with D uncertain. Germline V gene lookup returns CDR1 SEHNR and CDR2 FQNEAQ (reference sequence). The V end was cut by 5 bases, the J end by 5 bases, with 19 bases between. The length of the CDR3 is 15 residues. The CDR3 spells CASSKNIRVLNEQYF. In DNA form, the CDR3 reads TGTGCCAGCAGCAAGAATATCCGGGTATTGAACGAGCAGTACTTC.

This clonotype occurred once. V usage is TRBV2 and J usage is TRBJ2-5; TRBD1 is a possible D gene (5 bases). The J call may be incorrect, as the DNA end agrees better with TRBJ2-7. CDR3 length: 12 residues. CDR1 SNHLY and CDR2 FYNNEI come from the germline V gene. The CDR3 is CASRNTGREQYF. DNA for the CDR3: TGTGCCAGCAGGAATACAGGACGCGAGCAGTACTTC.

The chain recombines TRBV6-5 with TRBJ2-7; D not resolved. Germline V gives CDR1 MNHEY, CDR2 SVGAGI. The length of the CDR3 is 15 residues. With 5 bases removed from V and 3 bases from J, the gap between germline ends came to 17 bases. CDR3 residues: CASSRYIKGNYEQYF. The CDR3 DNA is TGTGCCAGCAGTAGGTACATTAAAGGTAACTACGAGCAGTACTTC.

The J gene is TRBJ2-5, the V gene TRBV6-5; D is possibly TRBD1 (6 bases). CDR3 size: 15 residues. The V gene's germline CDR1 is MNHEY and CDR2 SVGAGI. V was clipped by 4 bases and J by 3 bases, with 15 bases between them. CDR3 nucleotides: TGTGCCAGCAGTTCCCTAGGGGCAGGGGAAGAGACCCAGTACTTC. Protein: CASSSLGAGEETQYF.

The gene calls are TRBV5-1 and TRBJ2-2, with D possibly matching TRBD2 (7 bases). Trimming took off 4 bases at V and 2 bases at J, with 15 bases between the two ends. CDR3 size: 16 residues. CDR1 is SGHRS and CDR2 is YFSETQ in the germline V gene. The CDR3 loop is CASSPAGARNTGELFF. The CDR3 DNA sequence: TGCGCCAGCAGCCCGGCGGGGGCCCGAAACACCGGGGAGCTGTTTTTT.

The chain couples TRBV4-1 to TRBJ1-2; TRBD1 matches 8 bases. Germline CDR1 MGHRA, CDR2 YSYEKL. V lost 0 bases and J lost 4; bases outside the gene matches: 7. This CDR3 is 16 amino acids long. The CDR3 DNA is TGCGCCAGCAGCCAAGATCCGGACAGGGTTGCCTATGGCTACACCTTC. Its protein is CASSQDPDRVAYGYTF.

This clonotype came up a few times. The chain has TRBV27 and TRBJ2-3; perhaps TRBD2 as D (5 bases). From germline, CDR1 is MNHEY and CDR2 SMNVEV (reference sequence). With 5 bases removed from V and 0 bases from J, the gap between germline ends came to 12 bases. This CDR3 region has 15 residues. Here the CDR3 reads CASSPLGRSTDTQYF. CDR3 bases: TGTGCCAGCAGTCCACTAGGCCGAAGCACAGATACGCAGTATTTT.

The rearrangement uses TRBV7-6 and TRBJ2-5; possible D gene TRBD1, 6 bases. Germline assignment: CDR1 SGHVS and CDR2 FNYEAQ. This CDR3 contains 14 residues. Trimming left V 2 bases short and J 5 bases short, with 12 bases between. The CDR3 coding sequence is TGTGCCAGCAGCTTACAACTGCAGGGGGAGACCCAGTACTTC. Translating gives CASSLQLQGETQYF. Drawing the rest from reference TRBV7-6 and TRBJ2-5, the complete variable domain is GAGVSQSPRYKVTKRGQDVALRCDPISGHVSLYWYRQALGQGPEFLTYFNYEAQQDKSGLPNDRFSAERPEGSISTLTIQRTEQRDSAMYRCASSLQLQGETQYFGPGTRLLVL.

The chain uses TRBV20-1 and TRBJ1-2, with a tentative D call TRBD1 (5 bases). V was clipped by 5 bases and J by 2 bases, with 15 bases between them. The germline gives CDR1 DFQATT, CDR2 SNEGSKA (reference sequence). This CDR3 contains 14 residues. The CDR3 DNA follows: TGCAGTGCTTCACCCATGGGACCGAACTATGGCTACACCTTC. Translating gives CSASPMGPNYGYTF.

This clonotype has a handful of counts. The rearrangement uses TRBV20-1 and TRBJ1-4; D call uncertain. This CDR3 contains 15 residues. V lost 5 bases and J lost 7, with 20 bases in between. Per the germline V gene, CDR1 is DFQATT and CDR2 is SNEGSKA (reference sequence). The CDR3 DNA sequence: TGCAGTGCTTCCCCCTTCGGGCGGGTGGGTGAAAAACTGTTTTTT. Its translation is CSASPFGRVGEKLFF.

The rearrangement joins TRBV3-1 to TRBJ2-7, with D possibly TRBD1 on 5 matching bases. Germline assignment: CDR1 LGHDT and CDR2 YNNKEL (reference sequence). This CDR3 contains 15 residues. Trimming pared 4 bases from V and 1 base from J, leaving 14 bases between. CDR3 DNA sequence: TGTGCCAGCAGCCCTAATGTAGGGGCTTCCTACGAGCAGTACTTC. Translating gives CASSPNVGASYEQYF.

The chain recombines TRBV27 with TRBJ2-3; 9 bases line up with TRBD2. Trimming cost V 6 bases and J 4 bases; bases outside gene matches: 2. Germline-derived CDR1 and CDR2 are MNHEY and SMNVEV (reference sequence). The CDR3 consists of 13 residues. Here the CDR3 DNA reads TGTGCCAGCAGGGGACTAGCCTCAGATACGCAGTATTTT. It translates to CASRGLASDTQYF.

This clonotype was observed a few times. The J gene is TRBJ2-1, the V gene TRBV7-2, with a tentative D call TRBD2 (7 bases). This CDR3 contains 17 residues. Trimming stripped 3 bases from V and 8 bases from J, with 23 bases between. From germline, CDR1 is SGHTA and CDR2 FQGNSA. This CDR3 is CASSFPSRGPPTDEQFF. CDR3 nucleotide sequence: TGTGCCAGCAGCTTCCCCTCGCGGGGGCCCCCTACGGATGAGCAGTTCTTC. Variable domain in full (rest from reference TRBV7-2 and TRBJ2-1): GAGVSQSPSNKVTEKGKDVELRCDPISGHTALYWYRQSLGQGLEFLIYFQGNSAPDKSGLPSDRFSAERTGGSVSTLTIQRTQQEDSAVYLCASSFPSRGPPTDEQFFGPGTRLTVL.

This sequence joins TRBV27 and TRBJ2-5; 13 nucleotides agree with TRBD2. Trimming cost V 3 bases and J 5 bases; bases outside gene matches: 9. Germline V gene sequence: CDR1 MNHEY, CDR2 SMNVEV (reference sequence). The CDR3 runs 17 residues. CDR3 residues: CASSLRGLAGDRETQYF. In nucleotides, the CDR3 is TGTGCCAGCAGTTTGCGAGGACTAGCGGGAGATCGGGAGACCCAGTACTTC.

CDR3 nucleotides: TGTGCCAGCAGCCGACTCAGAGGTACTATTTACGAGCAGTACTTC. Translation gives CASSRLRGTIYEQYF. The chain recombines TRBV7-8 with TRBJ2-7, with no clear D. Trimming pared 5 bases from V and 4 bases from J, leaving 18 bases between. CDR3 length: 15 amino acids. The germline CDR1 and CDR2 sequences are SGHVS and FQNEAQ. Full variable domain (remainder filled in from reference TRBV7-8 and TRBJ2-7): GAGVSQSPRYKVAKRGQDVALRCDPISGHVSLFWYQQALGQGPEFLTYFQNEAQLDKSGLPSDRFFAERPEGSVSTLKIQRTQQEDSAVYLCASSRLRGTIYEQYFGPGTRLTVT.